This entry is about one T cell receptor (beta chain). The data were obtained in a study of beta chain features in type 1 diabetes. What was sequenced were expressed TCRB transcripts, since all of the isolated RNA had been reverse transcribed. Assay: immunoSEQ multiplex PCR; the TCRdb copy retains only in-frame clones and omits some. The data contain hundreds of thousands of clones, 25% to 35% of them singletons. What was sequenced was naive CD4+ T cells from blood. This TCR derives from a man younger than 35 in good health.

CDR3 region: CAISEAGGFNNEQFF. CDR3 DNA: TGTGCCATCAGTGAGGCGGGAGGTTTCAACAATGAGCAGTTCTTC. The J gene is TRBJ2-1, the V gene TRBV10-3, with 8 bases matching TRBD2. The CDR3 spans 15 residues. Germline V gene lookup returns CDR1 ENHRY and CDR2 SYGVKD. After removal of 2 bases from V and 5 bases from J, the junction contained 5 bases not matched to a gene.